This T cell receptor beta chain was retrieved from a study of T cells expressing NK-cell markers. Germline CDR1 and CDR2: SGHRS and YFSETQ. There are 12 residues in the CDR3. No DNA is given; TCRdb re-called the 5' RACE reads and lists each CDR3 protein once. The sample holds 450,000 to 600,000 distinct CDR3 sequences. This TCR derives from a man aged 18 to 29 in good health. Sequencing input: blood T cells: a sorted CD56 or NKG2C T cell subset, CD4+ or CD8+ T cells, or bulk PBMC T cells (not recorded which). The chain carries TRBV5-1 and TRBJ1-2. The CDR3 is CASSSSRYGYTF.